Here is one TCR beta chain with its context. Its antigen remains undetermined. A much larger clone is a single base away; this may be a read error. The source of the sample is a study of glioma-infiltrating T cells listed by TCRdb under 2016. For the wider study: Low-grade gliomas were represented by WHO grade II oligodendrogliomas or astrocytomas, and glioblastomas were represented by WHO grade IV tumors that were sampled at initial rather than recurrent diagnosis. Dexamethasone was administered to glioma patients for six or fewer days before surgery. TCR alpha- and beta-chain repertoires were sequenced from glioma tissue, non-neoplastic brain tissue and matched peripheral blood mononuclear cells. To measure how far tissue and blood T-cell populations diverged, each tissue-infiltrating repertoire was compared against the peripheral blood repertoire of the same patient. For blood libraries, the target was roughly 4- to 11-fold sequencing coverage of 850,000 to 1,000,000 peripheral T cells. The paired cohort comprised three low-grade glioma patients, 8 or 9 primary glioblastoma patients and three non-glioma patients contributing non-neoplastic brain tissue. Summary of the overall study and its limitations: Group comparisons rested on small numbers: three non-neoplastic, three low-grade glioma and roughly eight glioblastoma patients. Very few CDR3 sequences were found to be shared between tissue and blood, and this scarcity was attributed to high CDR3 diversity and limited sampling. Patients with low tissue-blood divergence were marked by a signature set of shared blood CDR3 motifs, and that set was depleted in highly divergent patients. VJ-independent divergence between tissue and blood was found to be below expectation in non-neoplastic patients but above expectation in all gliomas, particularly low-grade gliomas.

Surgical brain or tumor specimens were cryofrozen in liquid nitrogen immediately after resection, and peripheral blood cells were collected concurrently. CDR1 and CDR2, per the germline V gene, are MNHEY and SVGAGI. The CDR3 covers 15 residues, taking in both the cysteine and the phenylalanine. Left in the record is the CDR3 DNA by itself, 45 bases read in frame from the first base. The iRepertoire nested amplicon-rescue multiplex PCR (arm-PCR) platform was used to amplify TCR alpha and beta CDR3 regions from RNA. The input for one-step reverse transcription and amplification was 100-400 ng of tissue mRNA or PBMC total RNA. After bead purification, a secondary multiplex PCR added Illumina adapters, and libraries were gel-purified between 200 and 400 bp. Libraries carried internal 6-nucleotide barcodes used for demultiplexing. Sequencing of libraries was performed on an Illumina MiSeq with 2x220 or 2x250 nucleotide paired-end reads. The published analysis was carried out like this. FLASH 1.2.11 was used to merge paired reads, and BWA-MEM then aligned the reads to the GRCh37 human genome before TRA and TRB reads were extracted. An IMGT-derived reference of cassette sequences and CDR3 motifs, with pseudogenes included, was used for V and J assignment. Reads were translated in three frames, and productive CDR3s were defined as those with a C...FGXG motif and no stop codons. A clonotype was defined as a unique combination of a V-J cassette pair and a CDR3 amino acid sequence. Filtering of reads was based on Hamming distance, with the threshold set by the sequence error rate of each sample in mapped regions. TCRdb trimmed the raw reads at Q25, called clones with MiXCR and kept productive beta chains. Rows matching on CDR3 protein sequence are summarized as one entry with the most common DNA and genes. The V and J calls and clone size are TCRdb's, not the authors'. This sample has 300,000 to 450,000 distinct CDR3 sequences in its table, and 41% of those were observed once. The ten largest clones capture about 12% of the sample.

Sequencing was carried out using glioma tissue, nonneoplastic brain tissue, or PBMCs (not recorded which). The sequence derives from a human donor with low-grade glioma or glioblastoma, undergoing nonglioma brain surgery, or in good health (not recorded which). In this chain, TRBV6-5 is recombined with TRBJ2-1; 5 matching bases give a weak D call of TRBD2. This receptor carries the CDR3 CASSYRRASYSEQFF. The nucleotides are TGTGCCAGCAGTTATCGGCGGGCCTCCTACAGTGAGCAGTTCTTC.